Below, 27 T cell receptor beta chains from the same sample are listed, as sequenced in a study of graft-versus-host responses after intestinal transplantation. Assay: immunoSEQ multiplex PCR; the TCRdb copy retains only in-frame clones and omits some. The sample contains tens of thousands of clones, roughly 96% of which appear only once. These receptors' targets are unknown. Source: unstimulated CD8+ T cells sorted from spleen or lymph node cells, taken before transplant. These receptors were obtained from a human donor who was the organ donor for an intestinal transplant.

CDR3 sequence: CASGLVILSTEQETQYF. CDR3 nucleotides: TGTGCTAGTGGTTTGGTAATCTTATCGACAGAACAAGAGACCCAGTACTTC. This chain joins TRBV12-5 and TRBJ2-5, with a weak D call TRBD1 (5 bases). Trimming cost V 0 bases and J 2 bases, with 16 bases left between them. From germline, CDR1 is LGHNT and CDR2 FRNRAP. The CDR3 runs to 17 residues.

The V gene is TRBV30, the J gene TRBJ1-1, with 7 bases lining up with TRBD1. Trimming at V came to 3 bases and at J to 11 bases, leaving 9 bases not matched to a gene. Per germline, CDR1 GTSNPN and CDR2 SVGIG (reference sequence). The CDR3 has 12 amino acids. The CDR3 loop is CAWRTGYVSAFF. CDR3 nucleotides: TGTGCCTGGAGGACAGGGTACGTGTCCGCTTTCTTT.

This chain joins TRBV29-1 and TRBJ1-2, with D possibly being TRBD1 (5 bases). This CDR3 comprises 15 residues. The V end was cut by 5 bases, the J end by 3 bases, with 19 bases between. Germline lookup yields CDR1 SQVTM and CDR2 ANQGSEA. The CDR3 region is CSVYMSGPSDYGYTF. The CDR3 DNA reads TGCAGCGTTTATATGTCGGGACCCTCGGACTATGGCTACACCTTC.

The chain couples TRBV27 to TRBJ1-2; D is perhaps TRBD1 (5 bases). The CDR3 sequence is 13 residues long. V shed 2 bases and J shed 4 bases, with 8 bases lying between them. Germline CDR1 and CDR2: MNHEY and SMNVEV (reference sequence). Written as DNA, the CDR3 is TGTGCCAGCAGTTTACGGGGGGTCTATGGCTACACCTTC. Residues: CASSLRGVYGYTF.

The V call is TRBV27, the J call TRBJ2-3, with 11 bases lining up with TRBD2. The length of the CDR3 is 16 residues. Germline V gene sequence: CDR1 MNHEY, CDR2 SMNVEV (reference sequence). J lost 4 bases, V lost 3 bases, and 6 bases had no gene match. For the CDR3, the DNA is TGTGCCAGCAGTTTGGTTTATAGCGGGGGGGCAGATACGCAGTATTTT. Translation: CASSLVYSGGADTQYF.

The rearrangement joins TRBV27 to TRBJ1-1; possible D gene TRBD1, 5 bases. Trimming took off 5 bases at V and 4 bases at J, with 17 bases between the two ends. From germline, CDR1 is MNHEY and CDR2 SMNVEV (reference sequence). The CDR3 runs to 15 residues. The CDR3 here is CASSGNAGVPTEAFF. CDR3 coding DNA: TGTGCCAGCAGTGGGAATGCGGGGGTTCCCACTGAAGCTTTCTTT.

V gene TRBV11-1 combines with J gene TRBJ2-7; D unresolved. Trimming took off 0 bases at V and 7 bases at J, with 13 bases between the two ends. This CDR3 has 14 residues. Germline CDR1 SGHAT, CDR2 FQDESV (reference sequence). The CDR3 region has the DNA TGTGCCAGCAGCTTAGCGCAAACAACTAATGAGCAGTACTTC. Its translation is CASSLAQTTNEQYF. The full variable domain, its missing parts supplied by reference TRBV11-1 and TRBJ2-7, is EAEVAQSPRYKITEKSQAVAFWCDPISGHATLYWYRQILGQGPELLVQFQDESVVDDSQLPKDRFSAERLKGVDSTLKIQPAELGDSAMYLCASSLAQTTNEQYFGPGTRLTVT.

This chain joins TRBV11-3 and TRBJ2-1, with a weak D call TRBD1 (6 bases). The CDR3 length is 16 residues. The V gene lost 2 bases and the J gene lost 4 bases, with 15 bases spanning the gap. CDR1 and CDR2 (germline): SGHNT, YENEEA. The CDR3 sequence is CASSLSLTGYYNEQFF. The CDR3 DNA reads TGTGCCAGCAGCTTATCCCTGACAGGATATTACAATGAGCAGTTCTTC.

The rearrangement links TRBV9 to TRBJ2-6; D is unresolved. The germline CDR1 and CDR2 sequences are SGDLS and YYNGEE. V lost 4 bases to trimming and J lost 1 base, with 3 bases between them. This CDR3 has 13 residues. CDR3 DNA sequence: TGTGCCAGCAGCAGGTCTGGGGCCAACGTCCTGACTTTC. It is translated as CASSRSGANVLTF.

This chain links TRBV6-1 with TRBJ1-1; D is perhaps TRBD1 (5 bases). Trimming left V 2 bases short and J 2 bases short, with 9 bases between. Germline CDR1 MNHNS, CDR2 SASEGT. CDR3 size: 14 residues. The CDR3 is CASSESWGNTEAFF. The CDR3 coding sequence is TGTGCCAGCAGTGAAAGTTGGGGCAACACTGAAGCTTTCTTT.

V and J are TRBV30 and TRBJ1-3, with a possible D match to TRBD1 (5 bases). There are 14 residues in the CDR3. Trimming took off 0 bases at V and 7 bases at J, with 13 bases between the two ends. Germline assignment: CDR1 GTSNPN and CDR2 SVGIG (reference sequence). CDR3 loop: CAWSVLGRWNTIYF. The CDR3 nucleotides are TGTGCCTGGAGTGTACTGGGGCGGTGGAACACCATATATTTT.

This rearrangement joins TRBV6-5 to TRBJ1-1, with 7 nucleotides matching TRBD1. The germline gives CDR1 MNHEY, CDR2 SVGAGI. Trimming removed 2 bases from V and 5 bases from J; junction bases left unmatched: 5. CDR3 size: 14 residues. CDR3 region: CASSYESGGTEAFF. The CDR3 DNA follows: TGTGCCAGCAGTTACGAATCAGGGGGAACTGAAGCTTTCTTT.

The chain links TRBV19 to TRBJ2-1; D is possibly TRBD1 (6 bases). The CDR3 contains 13 residues. CDR1 is LNHDA, CDR2 SQIVND, per germline (reference sequence). Trimming took 6 bases from V and 2 from J, leaving 8 bases between them. The CDR3 DNA reads as TGTGCCAGTAGGGGGGCGGCCTACAATGAGCAGTTCTTC. Amino acids: CASRGAAYNEQFF.

The chain couples TRBV19 to TRBJ1-1; 8 nucleotides match TRBD1. This CDR3 has 15 amino acids. CDR1 is LNHDA and CDR2 is SQIVND in the germline V gene (reference sequence). V lost 5 bases to trimming and J lost 1 base; unmatched junction nucleotides: 6. The CDR3 DNA follows: TGTGCCAGTAGTGAGGACAGGGTCTGGAACACTGAAGCTTTCTTT. Protein product: CASSEDRVWNTEAFF.

The chain combines TRBV27 with TRBJ1-1; no definite D call. This CDR3 spans 14 amino acids. Germline V gene sequence: CDR1 MNHEY, CDR2 SMNVEV (reference sequence). The germline V and J ends were trimmed by 1 base and 2 bases, with 8 bases remaining between them. This CDR3 is CASSLWAANTEAFF. CDR3 sequence (DNA): TGTGCCAGCAGTTTATGGGCAGCCAACACTGAAGCTTTCTTT.

The J gene is TRBJ2-1, the V gene TRBV6-5, with D hard to call. Germline-derived CDR1 and CDR2 are MNHEY and SVGAGI. CDR3 length: 11 residues. V gave up 6 bases and J gave up 6 bases, with 6 bases separating them. In DNA form, the CDR3 reads TGTGCCAGCAGGGTGAGCAATGAGCAGTTCTTC. Translated, it gives CASRVSNEQFF.

The gene calls are TRBV7-2 and TRBJ2-7; D is unclear. Looked up from germline, CDR1 is SGHTA and CDR2 is FQGNSA. Trimming removed 6 bases from V and 1 base from J, with 10 bases in between. The CDR3 extends over 13 amino acids. The CDR3 is CASSLTASYEQYF. DNA of the CDR3: TGTGCCAGCAGTTTAACAGCGTCCTACGAGCAGTACTTC.

The chain recombines TRBV27 with TRBJ2-3, with 9 bases that match TRBD1. Trimming removed 8 bases from V and 1 base from J; junction bases left unmatched: 10. This CDR3 contains 16 residues. From germline, CDR1 is MNHEY and CDR2 SMNVEV (reference sequence). The CDR3 loop reads CASGQGKIRGTDTQYF. CDR3 in DNA: TGTGCCAGCGGACAGGGGAAAATCCGAGGCACAGATACGCAGTATTTT.

The chain combines TRBV27 with TRBJ1-6; D unclear. Trimming took 6 bases from V and 15 from J, leaving 21 bases between them. In germline, CDR1 is MNHEY, CDR2 SMNVEV (reference sequence). The CDR3 consists of 14 residues. CDR3 loop: CASSLNPLALVLHF. The CDR3 DNA is TGTGCCAGCAGCCTAAACCCCCTAGCATTGGTCCTCCACTTT.

The chain is built from TRBV7-8 and TRBJ1-5, with unresolved D. This CDR3 is 14 amino acids long. V lost 5 bases to trimming and J lost 2 bases, with 10 bases between them. In germline, CDR1 is SGHVS, CDR2 FQNEAQ. DNA of the CDR3: TGTGCCAGCAGCACCCGGTGGGGCAATCAGCCCCAGCATTTT. Translating it yields CASSTRWGNQPQHF. Full variable domain (remainder filled in from reference TRBV7-8 and TRBJ1-5): GAGVSQSPRYKVAKRGQDVALRCDPISGHVSLFWYQQALGQGPEFLTYFQNEAQLDKSGLPSDRFFAERPEGSVSTLKIQRTQQEDSAVYLCASSTRWGNQPQHFGDGTRLSIL.

In its sample, this clone was seen once. The chain employs TRBV4-1 and TRBJ2-4, with 7 bases lining up with TRBD1. The CDR3 runs 17 residues. J was trimmed by 1 base and V by 0 bases; bases with no gene match: 6. The germline CDR1 and CDR2 sequences are MGHRA and YSYEKL. The chain's CDR3 is CASSQETGSFAKNIQYF. DNA for the CDR3: TGCGCCAGCAGCCAAGAGACAGGGTCTTTTGCCAAAAACATTCAGTACTTC.

V usage is TRBV4-1 and J usage is TRBJ2-2, with D possibly being TRBD1 (6 bases). V dropped 4 bases and J dropped 5 bases, with 11 bases sitting between them. The CDR3 consists of 14 residues. CDR1 and CDR2 from the germline V gene are MGHRA and YSYEKL. The CDR3 sequence: CASSRQTGTGELFF. The CDR3 DNA is TGCGCCAGCAGCCGGCAAACAGGGACCGGGGAGCTGTTTTTT.

The CDR3 loop is CASSQHAQGTSNNEQFF. As DNA, the CDR3 is TGCGCCAGCAGCCAACACGCTCAGGGGACTTCGAACAATGAGCAGTTCTTC. The chain carries TRBV4-3 and TRBJ2-1, with D perhaps assigned TRBD1 or TRBD2 (6 bases each). The CDR3 is 17 amino acids. Germline CDR1 is LGHNA and CDR2 is YSLEER. Trimming pared 2 bases from V and 5 bases from J, leaving 19 bases between.

The chain carries TRBV9 and TRBJ2-3; the match to TRBD2 covers 8 bases. CDR1 and CDR2 from the germline V gene are SGDLS and YYNGEE. V was pared by 2 bases and J by 4 bases, with 6 bases of the junction left unmatched. The CDR3 runs 15 residues. CDR3 sequence: CASSVSGTEADTQYF. In nucleotides, the CDR3 is TGTGCCAGCAGCGTTAGCGGGACCGAGGCAGATACGCAGTATTTT.

The chain couples TRBV5-1 to TRBJ1-1; D is unresolved. Germline loops: CDR1 SGHRS, CDR2 YFSETQ. V shed 6 bases and J shed 1 base, with 7 bases lying between them. This CDR3 spans 12 amino acids. The CDR3 protein is CASKTQNTEAFF. The CDR3 DNA follows: TGCGCCAGCAAAACGCAGAACACTGAAGCTTTCTTT. Using reference TRBV5-1 and TRBJ1-1 for the parts outside the CDR3, the full variable domain is KAGVTQTPRYLIKTRGQQVTLSCSPISGHRSVSWYQQTPGQGLQFLFEYFSETQRNKGNFPGRFSGRQFSNSRSEMNVSTLELGDSALYLCASKTQNTEAFFGQGTRLTVV.

The CDR3 region is CASRVVGGQDEQYF. The CDR3 nucleotides read TGTGCCAGCAGAGTCGTGGGGGGCCAAGACGAGCAGTACTTC. The chain employs TRBV5-6 and TRBJ2-7, with D possibly called TRBD1 or TRBD2 (6 bases each). This CDR3 is built from 14 residues. Deletions cut 5 bases from V and 5 bases from J, with 17 bases between. Looked up from germline, CDR1 is SGHDT and CDR2 is YYEEEE.

The gene calls are TRBV28 and TRBJ2-7, with 8 positions matching TRBD1. Trimming took 6 bases from V and 0 from J; bases not matched to a gene: 4. The length of the CDR3 is 14 residues. Germline V lookup: CDR1 MDHEN, CDR2 SYDVKM. This CDR3 is CASSRTGYSYEQYF. The DNA of the CDR3 is TGTGCCAGCAGCCGGACAGGGTACTCCTACGAGCAGTACTTC.